This TCR beta chain was documented in a study of blood T cell repertoires in COVID-19 (TCRdb year 2020). Broadly, across the study: Collaborator samples came from the United States, Italy and Spain and covered acute and convalescent phases of COVID-19. A freely available public database, intended as a resource for researchers studying the immune response to SARS-CoV-2, is where the repertoires were released. Nearly every sample came with metadata listing a de-identified subject ID, COVID-19 status, age in years and sex. The dataset comprised deeply sampled blood TCRbeta repertoires from subjects exposed to, actively infected with, or recovered from COVID-19. The material from the prospective study consisted of cDNA or gDNA derived from T cells, B-cell-depleted T cells, or PBMCs. Where available, HLA class I and class II types were taken from metadata supplied by the sample provider and were not determined by assay-based typing. The samples were drawn from two sources: the first 160 participants of the ongoing ImmuneRACE study, and fewer than 1,500 subjects contributed by 6 global collaborators. What the study reported, not specific to this receptor: The quantity of clinical and demographic metadata differed by source and by participant and was supplied without curation.

A note on this clone: This clone's antigen is unknown. Within one base of it there is no much larger clone, and no base qualities were kept.

The immunoSEQ Assay, a bias-controlled multiplex PCR, was used to amplify TCRbeta CDR3 regions from genomic DNA. From the authors' description of their analysis: Within the assay, amplification of reference gene primers was used to estimate how many nucleated cells each sample contained. To quantify the absolute abundance of each unique TCRbeta CDR3 rearrangement, sequence reads were collapsed and filtered. For each sample, productive Simpson clonality was calculated as the square root of Simpson's diversity index over productive rearrangements. TCRdb's version of the immuneACCESS table is confined to in-frame rearrangements and falls short of the full clone set. An unresolved V gene accounts for under half of the shortfall where checked; the remainder is of unknown origin. From that table come the V and J calls and clone size; the DNA was used to work out D and trimming. This sample lists about 230,000 clones; roughly 85% were detected once. Together, the top ten hold about 2.5% of the sample.

Collaborating institutions collected whole blood in K2EDTA tubes following their own protocols. Collaborator samples were shipped for TCRbeta analysis as frozen whole blood, isolated PBMCs, or DNA extracted from either sample type. The CDR3, from cysteine to phenylalanine, totals 16 residues. The entry retains the CDR3 DNA only, 48 bases that are in frame from base 1. The germline V gene specifies MGHRA as CDR1 and YSYEKL as CDR2. The junction carries 12 bases between V and J, which are trimmed by 0 bases and 3 bases respectively. The chain uses TRBV4-1 and TRBJ2-1, with the D gene not confidently named. This receptor was taken from a woman aged 70-85 years with active or convalescent COVID-19. Specimen: peripheral blood. The CDR3 region has the sequence CASSQESAPGYNEQFF. The DNA sequence is as follows: TGCGCCAGCAGCCAAGAAAGCGCCCCCGGCTACAATGAGCAGTTCTTC.